This record covers a single T cell receptor beta chain. The antigen is not known. Deletions cut 7 bases from V and 3 bases from J, with 13 bases between. The CDR3 covers 13 residues. CDR1 SGDLS and CDR2 YYNGEE come from the germline V gene. Terminally differentiated effector memory CD45RA+ cells were excluded by CCR7 positive selection of CD45RO-negative cells. TCRdb's copy holds only in-frame clones and misses some; the assay was immunoSEQ multiplex PCR. The table records about 2.2 million clones, roughly 91% of them present only once. The data were obtained in a study of shared clonotypes between healthy human individuals. Study conclusions and caveats: Clonotype sharing among donors likely depends on sequencing depth. About 5% of naive CD4 clonotypes were common to several donors.

V and J are TRBV9 and TRBJ1-1, with D unclear. The clonotype comes from a man between 18 and 29 years old in good health. Some clones in this sample may be carry-over from other donors' samples. The sequencing sample was made of naive CD8+ T cells from PBMCs. As DNA, the CDR3 is TGTGCCAGCCGGGCGGAGGGAGACACTGAAGCTTTCTTT. Protein product: CASRAEGDTEAFF.